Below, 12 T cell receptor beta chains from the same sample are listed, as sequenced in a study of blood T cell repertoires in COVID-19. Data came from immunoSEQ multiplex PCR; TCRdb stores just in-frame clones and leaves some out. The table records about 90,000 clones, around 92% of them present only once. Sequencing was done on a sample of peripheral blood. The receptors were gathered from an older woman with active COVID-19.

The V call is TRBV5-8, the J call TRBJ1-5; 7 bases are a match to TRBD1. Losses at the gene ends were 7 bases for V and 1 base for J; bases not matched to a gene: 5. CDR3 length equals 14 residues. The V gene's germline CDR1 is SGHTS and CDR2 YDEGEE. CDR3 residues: CASAQGISNQPQHF. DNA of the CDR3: TGTGCCAGCGCACAGGGGATCAGCAATCAGCCCCAGCATTTT.

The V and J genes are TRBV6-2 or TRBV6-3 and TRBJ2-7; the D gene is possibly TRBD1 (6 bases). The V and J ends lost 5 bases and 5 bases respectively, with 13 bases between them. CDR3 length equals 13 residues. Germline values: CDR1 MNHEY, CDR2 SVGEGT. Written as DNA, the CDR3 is TGTGCCAGCAGTCGAACCTACAGGGACGAGCAGTACTTC. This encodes CASSRTYRDEQYF.

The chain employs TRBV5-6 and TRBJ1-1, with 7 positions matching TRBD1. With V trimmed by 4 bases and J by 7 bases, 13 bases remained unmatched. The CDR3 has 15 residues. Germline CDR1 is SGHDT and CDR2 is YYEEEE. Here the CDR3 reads CASSPRGRMRDEAFF. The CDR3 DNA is TGTGCCAGCAGCCCGAGGGGGCGTATGCGAGATGAAGCTTTCTTT.

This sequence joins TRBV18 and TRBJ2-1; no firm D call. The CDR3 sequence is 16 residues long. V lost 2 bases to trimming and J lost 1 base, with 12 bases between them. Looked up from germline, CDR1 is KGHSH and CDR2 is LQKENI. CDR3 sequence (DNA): TGTGCCAGCTCACCAAGTTCGAGTTTATCCTACAATGAGCAGTTCTTC. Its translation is CASSPSSSLSYNEQFF.

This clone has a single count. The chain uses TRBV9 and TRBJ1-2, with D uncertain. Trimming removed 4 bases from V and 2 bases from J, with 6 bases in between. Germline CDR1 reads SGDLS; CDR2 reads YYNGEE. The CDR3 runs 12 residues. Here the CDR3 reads CASSPGNYGYTF. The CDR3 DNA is TGTGCCAGCAGCCCCGGGAACTATGGCTACACCTTC.

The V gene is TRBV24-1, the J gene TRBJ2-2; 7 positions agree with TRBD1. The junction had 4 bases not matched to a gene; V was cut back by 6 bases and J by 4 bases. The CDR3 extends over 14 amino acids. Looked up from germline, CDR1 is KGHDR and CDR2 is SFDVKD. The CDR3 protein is CATSTGDLTGELFF. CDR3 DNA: TGTGCCACCAGTACAGGGGACCTCACCGGGGAGCTGTTTTTT.

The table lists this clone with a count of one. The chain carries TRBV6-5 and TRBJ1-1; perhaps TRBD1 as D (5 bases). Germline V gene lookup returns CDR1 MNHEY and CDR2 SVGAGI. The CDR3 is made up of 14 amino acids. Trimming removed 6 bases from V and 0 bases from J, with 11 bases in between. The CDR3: CASRRTGLNTEAFF. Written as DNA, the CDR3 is TGTGCCAGCAGACGAACAGGATTGAACACTGAAGCTTTCTTT.

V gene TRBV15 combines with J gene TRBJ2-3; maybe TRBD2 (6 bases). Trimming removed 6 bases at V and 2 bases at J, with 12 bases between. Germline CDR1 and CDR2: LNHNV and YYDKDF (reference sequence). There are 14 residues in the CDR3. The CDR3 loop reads CATRGGDFTDTQYF. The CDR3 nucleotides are TGTGCCACCAGAGGCGGGGACTTCACAGATACGCAGTATTTT.

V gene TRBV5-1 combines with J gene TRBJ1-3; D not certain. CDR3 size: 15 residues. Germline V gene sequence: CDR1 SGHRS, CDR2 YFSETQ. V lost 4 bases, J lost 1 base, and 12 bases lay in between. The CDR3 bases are TGCGCCAGCAGCCTTTACCCGGAGTCTGGAAACACCATATATTTT. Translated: CASSLYPESGNTIYF.

The CDR3 loop is CASWDRGFSDTQYF. For the CDR3, the DNA is TGTGCCAGCTGGGACAGGGGATTTTCAGATACGCAGTATTTT. The chain employs TRBV27 and TRBJ2-3, with TRBD1 identical over 10 bases. Trimming cost V 8 bases and J 4 bases; bases outside gene matches: 6. CDR3 size: 14 residues. Germline CDR1 is MNHEY and CDR2 is SMNVEV (reference sequence).

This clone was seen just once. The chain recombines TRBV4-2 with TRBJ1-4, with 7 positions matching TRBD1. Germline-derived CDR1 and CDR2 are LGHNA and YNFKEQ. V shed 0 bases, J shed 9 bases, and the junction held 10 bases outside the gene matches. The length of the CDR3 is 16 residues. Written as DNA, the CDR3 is TGTGCCAGCAGCCAAGATTTGACGCACAGGGGCAAAAAACTGTTTTTT. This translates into CASSQDLTHRGKKLFF.

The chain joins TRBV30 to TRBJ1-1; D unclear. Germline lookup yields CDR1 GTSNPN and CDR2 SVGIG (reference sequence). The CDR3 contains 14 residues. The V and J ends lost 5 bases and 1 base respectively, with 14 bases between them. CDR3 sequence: CAWRSWAPNTEAFF. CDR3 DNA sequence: TGTGCCTGGCGCTCCTGGGCGCCGAACACTGAAGCTTTCTTT.